The sequence of this T cell receptor beta chain was determined in a study of human T cells and chemical hapten exposure. The study's findings and limits: Against controls, expanded TCRs gave rise to significantly more large CDR3 similarity clusters. Following DPC sensitization, TCRs present above 1 in 1000 frequency showed no change.

Time point given: pre-sensitization, week 0. Treatment indicated: therapeutic diphenylcyclopropenone sensitization with weekly scalp DPC. Library preparation tagged each individual cDNA molecule with a unique molecular identifier. TCRdb ran MiXCR on the RACE reads and lists one entry per CDR3 protein. This repertoire shows some 84,000 distinct CDR3 sequences, 7.5% to 9.5% found once; its top ten account for 2.5% to 3%. J lost 7 bases, V lost 6 bases, and 11 bases had no gene match. Germline values: CDR1 MDHEN, CDR2 SYDVKM. The CDR3 sequence is 15 residues long. The sample holds a few counts of this clonotype. Its antigen is not identified.

Sequencing used whole blood, obtained in connection with sensitization to the hapten diphenylcyclopropenone (DPC). This sequence originates from a man aged 35 to 55 with alopecia areata. Some clones in this sample may be carry-over from other donors' samples. The chain employs TRBV28 and TRBJ1-2; TRBD1 aligns across 10 bases. Here the CDR3 reads CASSQNPRDRGGYTF. The CDR3 region has the DNA TGTGCCAGCAGCCAGAACCCTAGGGACAGGGGTGGCTACACCTTC.